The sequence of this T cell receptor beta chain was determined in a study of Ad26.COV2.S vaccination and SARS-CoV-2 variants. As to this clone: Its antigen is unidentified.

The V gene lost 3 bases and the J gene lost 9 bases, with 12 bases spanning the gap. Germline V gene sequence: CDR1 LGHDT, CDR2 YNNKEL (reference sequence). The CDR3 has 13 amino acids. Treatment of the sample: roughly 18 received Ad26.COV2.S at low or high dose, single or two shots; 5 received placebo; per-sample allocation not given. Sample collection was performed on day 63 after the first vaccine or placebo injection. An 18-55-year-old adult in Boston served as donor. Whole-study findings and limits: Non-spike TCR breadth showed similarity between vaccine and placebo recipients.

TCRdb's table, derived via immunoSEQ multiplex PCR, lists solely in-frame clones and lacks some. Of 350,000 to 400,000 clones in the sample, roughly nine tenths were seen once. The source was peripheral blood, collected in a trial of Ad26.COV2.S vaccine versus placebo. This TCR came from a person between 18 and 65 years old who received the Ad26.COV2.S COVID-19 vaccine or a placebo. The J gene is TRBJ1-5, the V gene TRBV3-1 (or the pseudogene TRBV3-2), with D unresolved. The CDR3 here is CASSHAREWPQHF. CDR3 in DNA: TGTGCCAGCAGCCACGCGCGGGAATGGCCCCAGCATTTT.